The clone carrying this TCR beta chain was seen more than once but under ten times. A single record per CDR3 protein comes from TCRdb applying MiXCR to the RT-PCR reads. The table shows about 410,000 distinct CDR3 sequences, with about a sixth occurring only once. The sample originates from a study of patients and donors after allogeneic stem cell transplantation. The sequenced material came from blood, either unsorted or a sorted T cell fraction (not recorded which). This receptor was taken from a human donor who was either an allogeneic HSCT recipient or a stem cell or donor lymphocyte infusion donor (not recorded which). It is not recorded whose cells these are; they may come from a transplant donor.

The CDR3 DNA follows: TGTGCCAGCACCACTATCGAGGGGACCTATGGCTACACCTTC. It specifies CASTTIEGTYGYTF. The chain has TRBV7-2 and TRBJ1-2; D is perhaps TRBD1 (5 bases). Trimming pared 7 bases from V and 4 bases from J, leaving 16 bases between. CDR1 SGHTA and CDR2 FQGNSA come from the germline V gene. This CDR3 spans 14 amino acids.